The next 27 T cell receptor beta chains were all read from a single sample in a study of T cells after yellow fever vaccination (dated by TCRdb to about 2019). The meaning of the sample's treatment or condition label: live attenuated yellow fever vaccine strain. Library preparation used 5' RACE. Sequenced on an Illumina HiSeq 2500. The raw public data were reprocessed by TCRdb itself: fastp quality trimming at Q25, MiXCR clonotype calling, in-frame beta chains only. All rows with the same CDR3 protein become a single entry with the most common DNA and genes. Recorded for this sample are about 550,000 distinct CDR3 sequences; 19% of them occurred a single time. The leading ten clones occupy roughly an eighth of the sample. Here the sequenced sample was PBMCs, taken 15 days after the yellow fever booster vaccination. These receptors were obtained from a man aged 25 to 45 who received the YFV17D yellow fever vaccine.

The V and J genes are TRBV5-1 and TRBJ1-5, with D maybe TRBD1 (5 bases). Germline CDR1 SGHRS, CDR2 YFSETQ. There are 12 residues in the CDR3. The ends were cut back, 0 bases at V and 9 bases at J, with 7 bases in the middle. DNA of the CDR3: TGCGCCAGCAGCTTGGGGGACGGGCCCCAGCATTTT. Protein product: CASSLGDGPQHF.

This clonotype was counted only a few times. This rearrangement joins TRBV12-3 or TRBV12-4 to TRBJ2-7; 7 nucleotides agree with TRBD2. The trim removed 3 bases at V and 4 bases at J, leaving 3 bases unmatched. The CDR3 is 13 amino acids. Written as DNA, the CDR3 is TGTGCCAGCAGTTTGCGGGAGATTTACGAGCAGTACTTC. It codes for CASSLREIYEQYF.

The CDR3 DNA is TGTGCCAGCAGCCGAGAAGGTGTGGCTCTCGGCCTTGATACGCAGTATTTT. It is translated as CASSREGVALGLDTQYF. V is TRBV3-1 and J is TRBJ2-3; D gene unclear. The CDR3 consists of 17 residues. Germline CDR1 is LGHDT and CDR2 is YNNKEL (reference sequence). Trimming left V 4 bases short and J 6 bases short, with 23 bases between.

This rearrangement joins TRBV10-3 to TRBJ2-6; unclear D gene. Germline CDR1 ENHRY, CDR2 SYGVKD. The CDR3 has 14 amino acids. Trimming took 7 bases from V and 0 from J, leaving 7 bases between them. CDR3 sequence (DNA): TGTGCCATCACGTCGTCCTCTGGGGCCAACGTCCTGACTTTC. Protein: CAITSSSGANVLTF.

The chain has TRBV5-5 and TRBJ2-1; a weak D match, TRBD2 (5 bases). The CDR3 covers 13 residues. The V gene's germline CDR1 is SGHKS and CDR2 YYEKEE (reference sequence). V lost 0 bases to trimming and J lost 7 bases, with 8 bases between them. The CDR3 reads CASSLEGLNEQFF. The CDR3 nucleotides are TGTGCCAGCAGCTTGGAAGGACTGAATGAGCAGTTCTTC.

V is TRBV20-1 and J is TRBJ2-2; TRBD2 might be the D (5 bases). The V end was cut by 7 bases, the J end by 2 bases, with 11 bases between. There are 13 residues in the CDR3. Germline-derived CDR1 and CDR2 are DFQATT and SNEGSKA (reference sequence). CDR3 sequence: CSVTRDNTGELFF. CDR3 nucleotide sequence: TGCAGTGTCACTCGGGATAACACCGGGGAGCTGTTTTTT.

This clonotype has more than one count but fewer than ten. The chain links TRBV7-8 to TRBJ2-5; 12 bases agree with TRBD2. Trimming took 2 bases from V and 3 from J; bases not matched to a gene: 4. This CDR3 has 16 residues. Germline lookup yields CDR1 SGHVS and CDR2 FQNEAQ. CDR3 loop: CASSLRLAGAKETQYF. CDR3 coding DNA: TGTGCCAGCAGCTTAAGACTAGCGGGAGCCAAAGAGACCCAGTACTTC.

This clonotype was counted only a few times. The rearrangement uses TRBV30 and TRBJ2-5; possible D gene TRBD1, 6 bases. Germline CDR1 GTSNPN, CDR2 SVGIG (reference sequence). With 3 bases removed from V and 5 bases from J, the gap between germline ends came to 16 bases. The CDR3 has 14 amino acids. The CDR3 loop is CAWSPGGGLETQYF. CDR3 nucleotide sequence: TGTGCCTGGAGCCCTGGTGGGGGCCTGGAGACCCAGTACTTC.

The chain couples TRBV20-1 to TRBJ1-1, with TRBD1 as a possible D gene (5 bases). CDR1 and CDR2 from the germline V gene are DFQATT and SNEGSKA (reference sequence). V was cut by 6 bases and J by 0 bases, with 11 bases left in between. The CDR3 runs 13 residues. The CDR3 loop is CSAMGGMNTEAFF. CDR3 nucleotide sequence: TGCAGTGCCATGGGGGGTATGAACACTGAAGCTTTCTTT.

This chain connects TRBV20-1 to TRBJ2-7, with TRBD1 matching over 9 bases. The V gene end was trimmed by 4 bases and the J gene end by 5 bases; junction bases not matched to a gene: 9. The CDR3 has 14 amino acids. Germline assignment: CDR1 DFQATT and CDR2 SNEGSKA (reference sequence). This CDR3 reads CSAKSLTGGHEQYF. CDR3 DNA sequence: TGCAGTGCTAAATCCCTAACAGGGGGCCACGAGCAGTACTTC.

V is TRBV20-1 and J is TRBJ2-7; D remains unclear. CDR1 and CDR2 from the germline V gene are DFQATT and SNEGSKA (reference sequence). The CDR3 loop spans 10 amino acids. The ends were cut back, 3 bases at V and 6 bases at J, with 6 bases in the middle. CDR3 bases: TGCAGTGCTAGTCAAATCGAGCAGTACTTC. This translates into CSASQIEQYF.

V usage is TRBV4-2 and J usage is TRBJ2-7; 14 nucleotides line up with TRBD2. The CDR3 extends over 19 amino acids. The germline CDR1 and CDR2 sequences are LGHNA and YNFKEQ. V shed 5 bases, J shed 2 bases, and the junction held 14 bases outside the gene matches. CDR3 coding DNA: TGTGCCAGCAGCTCGAAGATGGGACTAGCGGGAGAGAGGGCCTACGAGCAGTACTTC. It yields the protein CASSSKMGLAGERAYEQYF.

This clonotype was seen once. The CDR3 spells CASSLEGGGDRGHGEAFF. The DNA of the CDR3 is TGTGCCAGCAGCTTAGAGGGCGGGGGAGACAGGGGGCATGGTGAAGCTTTCTTT. This chain connects TRBV11-2 to TRBJ1-1, with TRBD1 matching 10 bases. Losses at the gene ends were 0 bases for V and 7 bases for J; bases not matched to a gene: 14. CDR3 length: 18 amino acids. Per germline, CDR1 SGHAT and CDR2 FQNNGV.

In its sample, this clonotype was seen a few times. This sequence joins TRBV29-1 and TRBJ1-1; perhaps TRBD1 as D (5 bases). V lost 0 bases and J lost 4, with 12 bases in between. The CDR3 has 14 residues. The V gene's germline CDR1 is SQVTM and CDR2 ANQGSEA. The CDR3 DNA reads TGCAGCGTTGAAGATAATAGGGGTGGCACTGAAGCTTTCTTT. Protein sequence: CSVEDNRGGTEAFF.

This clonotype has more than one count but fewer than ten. The CDR3 reads CASSPGGSHYEQYF. The DNA for the CDR3 is TGTGCCAGCAGCCCAGGGGGATCTCACTACGAGCAGTACTTC. This chain joins TRBV27 and TRBJ2-7; 7 bases are shared with TRBD1. This CDR3 has 14 amino acids. The junction had 8 bases not matched to a gene; V was cut back by 6 bases and J by 3 bases. CDR1 and CDR2 from the germline V gene are MNHEY and SMNVEV (reference sequence).

The CDR3 loop is CASSRGSSFSYNEQFF. For the CDR3, the DNA is TGTGCCAGCAGCCGTGGAAGCTCCTTTTCCTACAATGAGCAGTTCTTC. The chain recombines TRBV7-2 with TRBJ2-1; D call uncertain. This CDR3 comprises 16 residues. V was cut by 5 bases and J by 1 base, with 15 bases left in between. Germline assignment: CDR1 SGHTA and CDR2 FQGNSA. The full variable domain, rest sourced from reference TRBV7-2 and TRBJ2-1, is GAGVSQSPSNKVTEKGKDVELRCDPISGHTALYWYRQSLGQGLEFLIYFQGNSAPDKSGLPSDRFSAERTGGSVSTLTIQRTQQEDSAVYLCASSRGSSFSYNEQFFGPGTRLTVL.

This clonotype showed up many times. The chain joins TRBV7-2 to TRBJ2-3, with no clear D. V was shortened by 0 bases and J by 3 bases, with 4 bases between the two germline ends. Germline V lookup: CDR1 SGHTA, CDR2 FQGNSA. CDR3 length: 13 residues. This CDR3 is CASSLARTDTQYF. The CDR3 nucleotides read TGTGCCAGCAGCTTAGCGCGGACAGATACGCAGTATTTT.

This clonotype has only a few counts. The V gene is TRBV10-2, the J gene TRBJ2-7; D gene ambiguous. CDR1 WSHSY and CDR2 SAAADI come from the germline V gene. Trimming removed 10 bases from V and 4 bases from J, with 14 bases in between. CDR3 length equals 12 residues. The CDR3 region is CATRRGTYEQYF. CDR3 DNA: TGCGCCACCAGACGAGGCACTTACGAGCAGTACTTC.

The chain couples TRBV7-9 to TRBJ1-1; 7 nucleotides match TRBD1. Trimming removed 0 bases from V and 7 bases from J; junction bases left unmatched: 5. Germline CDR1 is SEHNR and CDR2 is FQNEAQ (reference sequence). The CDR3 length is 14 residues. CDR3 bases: TGTGCCAGCAGCTTAGCTGGGACAGCTAATGAAGCTTTCTTT. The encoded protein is CASSLAGTANEAFF.

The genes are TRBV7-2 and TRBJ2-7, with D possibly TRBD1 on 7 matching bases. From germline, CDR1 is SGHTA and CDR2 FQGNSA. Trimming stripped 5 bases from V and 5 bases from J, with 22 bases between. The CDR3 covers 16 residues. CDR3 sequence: CASSPPGGQSNNEQYF. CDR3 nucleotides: TGTGCCAGCAGCCCTCCCGGGGGACAGTCTAACAACGAGCAGTACTTC.

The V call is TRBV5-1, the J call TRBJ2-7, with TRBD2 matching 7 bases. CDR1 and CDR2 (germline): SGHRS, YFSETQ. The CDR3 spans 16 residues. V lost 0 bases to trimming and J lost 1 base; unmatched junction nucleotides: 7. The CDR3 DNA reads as TGCGCCAGCAGCTTGGCCTCTAGCGGAAATTCCTACGAGCAGTACTTC. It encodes CASSLASSGNSYEQYF.

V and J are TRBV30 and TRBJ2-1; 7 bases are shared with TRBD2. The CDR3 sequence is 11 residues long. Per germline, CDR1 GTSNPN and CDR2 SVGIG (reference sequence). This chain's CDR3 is CASGAGDEQFF. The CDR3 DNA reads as TGTGCGAGCGGGGCCGGGGATGAGCAGTTCTTC.

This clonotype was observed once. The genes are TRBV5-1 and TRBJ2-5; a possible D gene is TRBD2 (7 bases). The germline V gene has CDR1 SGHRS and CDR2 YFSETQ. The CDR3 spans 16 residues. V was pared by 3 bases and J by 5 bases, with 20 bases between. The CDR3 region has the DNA TGCGCCAGCAGCTCTCCTACGACAGGCGGGGGTGAGACCCAGTACTTC. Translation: CASSSPTTGGGETQYF.

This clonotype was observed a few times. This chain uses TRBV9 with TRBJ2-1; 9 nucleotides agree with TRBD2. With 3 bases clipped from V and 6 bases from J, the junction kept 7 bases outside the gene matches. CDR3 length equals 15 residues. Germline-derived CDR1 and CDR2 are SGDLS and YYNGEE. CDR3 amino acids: CASSGLAGDFNEQFF. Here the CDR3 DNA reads TGTGCCAGCAGCGGTTTAGCGGGAGATTTCAATGAGCAGTTCTTC.

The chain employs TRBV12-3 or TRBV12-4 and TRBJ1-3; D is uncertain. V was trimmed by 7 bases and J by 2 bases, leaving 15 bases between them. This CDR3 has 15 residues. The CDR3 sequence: CASKMMESPGNTIYF. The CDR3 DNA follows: TGTGCCAGCAAGATGATGGAATCTCCTGGAAACACCATATATTTT.

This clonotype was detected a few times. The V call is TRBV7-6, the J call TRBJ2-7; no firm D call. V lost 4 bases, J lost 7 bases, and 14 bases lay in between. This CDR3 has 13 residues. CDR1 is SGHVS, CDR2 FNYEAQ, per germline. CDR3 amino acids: CASSSTLFGEQYF. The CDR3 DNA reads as TGTGCCAGCAGCTCTACCCTGTTCGGGGAGCAGTACTTC. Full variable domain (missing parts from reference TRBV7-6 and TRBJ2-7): GAGVSQSPRYKVTKRGQDVALRCDPISGHVSLYWYRQALGQGPEFLTYFNYEAQQDKSGLPNDRFSAERPEGSISTLTIQRTEQRDSAMYRCASSSTLFGEQYFGPGTRLTVT.

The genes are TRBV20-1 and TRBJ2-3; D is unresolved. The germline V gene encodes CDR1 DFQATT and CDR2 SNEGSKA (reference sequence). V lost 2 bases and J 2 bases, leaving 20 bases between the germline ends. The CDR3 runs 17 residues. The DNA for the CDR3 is TGCAGTGCTAGAAACCCCCAGCCGGCCCCTTTCACAGATACGCAGTATTTT. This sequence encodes CSARNPQPAPFTDTQYF.